Below, 22 T cell receptor beta chains from the same sample are listed, as sequenced in a study of blood T cell repertoires in COVID-19. Measured with immunoSEQ multiplex PCR; TCRdb has only the in-frame clones, and not every one. Of about 180,000 clones in the sample, over 70% were seen once. The material sequenced was PBMCs or T cells enriched from blood (not recorded which). These receptors were obtained from a man aged 60 to 75 who had been exposed to COVID-19.

The chain recombines TRBV2 with TRBJ2-1, with TRBD2 identical over 12 bases. Trimming took 2 bases from V and 9 from J; bases not matched to a gene: 8. This CDR3 is built from 16 residues. In germline, CDR1 is SNHLY, CDR2 FYNNEI. Here the CDR3 reads CASSETASGRASEQFF. For the CDR3, the DNA is TGTGCCAGCAGTGAAACGGCTAGCGGGAGGGCCAGTGAGCAGTTCTTC.

V gene TRBV20-1 combines with J gene TRBJ1-1; D is unresolved. The V and J ends lost 4 bases and 1 base respectively, with 4 bases between them. Germline CDR1 DFQATT, CDR2 SNEGSKA (reference sequence). The CDR3 loop spans 11 amino acids. CDR3 protein: CSATRNTEAFF. CDR3 nucleotide sequence: TGCAGTGCTACCCGGAACACTGAAGCTTTCTTT.

This CDR3 is CAWTLGGLGPLGYEQYF. DNA for the CDR3: TGTGCCTGGACCCTAGGGGGTCTAGGACCCCTCGGGTACGAGCAGTACTTC. The gene calls are TRBV30 and TRBJ2-7, with D maybe TRBD1 (6 bases). Germline assignment: CDR1 GTSNPN and CDR2 SVGIG (reference sequence). The CDR3 length is 17 residues. The V and J ends lost 4 bases and 4 bases respectively, with 26 bases between them.

The rearrangement links TRBV19 to TRBJ1-4, with a tentative D call TRBD1 (5 bases). Germline lookup yields CDR1 LNHDA and CDR2 SQIVND (reference sequence). The CDR3 runs 14 residues. V was clipped by 3 bases and J by 5 bases, with 10 bases between them. In nucleotides, the CDR3 is TGTGCCAGTAGTATCGGCCCAGGGAATGAAAAACTGTTTTTT. Translating it yields CASSIGPGNEKLFF. Variable domain in full (rest from reference TRBV19 and TRBJ1-4): DGGITQSPKYLFRKEGQNVTLSCEQNLNHDAMYWYRQDPGQGLRLIYYSQIVNDFQKGDIAEGYSVSREKKESFPLTVTSAQKNPTAFYLCASSIGPGNEKLFFGSGTQLSVL.

This chain uses TRBV6-5 with TRBJ1-1; no definite D call. The CDR3 contains 14 residues. The germline V gene encodes CDR1 MNHEY and CDR2 SVGAGI. V was trimmed by 1 base and J by 3 bases, leaving 9 bases between them. CDR3: CASSYYGGDTEAFF. CDR3 nucleotides: TGTGCCAGCAGTTACTACGGTGGTGACACTGAAGCTTTCTTT.

The rearrangement uses TRBV7-9 and TRBJ2-5; TRBD1 matches 7 bases. CDR3 length: 15 amino acids. CDR1 SEHNR and CDR2 FQNEAQ come from the germline V gene (reference sequence). The V and J ends lost 5 bases and 2 bases, in that order; junction bases with no gene match: 8. This CDR3 is CASSLRQGTQETQYF. CDR3 nucleotides: TGTGCCAGCAGCCTCCGACAGGGTACGCAAGAGACCCAGTACTTC.

This clone appeared a single time. This sequence joins TRBV24-1 and TRBJ1-2; 8 bases fit TRBD1. J gave up 7 bases and V 4 bases, and 7 bases lay outside the gene matches. CDR1 and CDR2 from the germline V gene are KGHDR and SFDVKD. CDR3 length: 14 residues. CDR3 coding DNA: TGTGCCACCAGTGAAGACGGACAGGGATTTGGCTACACCTTC. This gives the protein CATSEDGQGFGYTF.

The genes are TRBV30 and TRBJ1-1; 7 nucleotides agree with TRBD1. This CDR3 spans 16 amino acids. V was clipped by 2 bases and J by 0 bases; unmatched bases: 9. The germline gives CDR1 GTSNPN, CDR2 SVGIG (reference sequence). The CDR3 sequence is CAWSRVGGYMNTEAFF. The CDR3 DNA reads as TGTGCCTGGAGTAGGGTAGGGGGCTACATGAACACTGAAGCTTTCTTT.

The gene calls are TRBV11-2 and TRBJ1-5; D is uncertain. The CDR3 totals 11 residues. The germline CDR1 and CDR2 sequences are SGHAT and FQNNGV. The DNA of the CDR3 is TGTGCTAAGTCGGGCAATCAGCCCCAGCATTTT. It specifies CAKSGNQPQHF. The full variable domain, rest sourced from reference TRBV11-2 and TRBJ1-5, is EAGVAQSPRYKIIEKRQSVAFWCNPISGHATLYWYQQILGQGPKLLIQFQNNGVVDDSQLPKDRFSAERLKGVDSTLKIQPAKLEDSAVYLCAKSGNQPQHFGDGTRLSIL.

The table lists this clone with a few counts. The chain is built from TRBV6-2 or TRBV6-3 and TRBJ1-1; D remains ambiguous. CDR1 is MNHEY and CDR2 is SVGEGT in the germline V gene. CDR3 length: 14 amino acids. Trimming removed 0 bases from V and 1 base from J, with 6 bases in between. In DNA, the CDR3 is TGTGCCAGCAGTTACTCACTCAAGAACACTGAAGCTTTCTTT. Protein sequence: CASSYSLKNTEAFF.

The gene calls are TRBV7-9 and TRBJ2-3; D might be TRBD1 (6 bases). The CDR3 length is 17 residues. The V end was cut by 1 base, the J end by 0 bases, with 14 bases between. Germline-derived CDR1 and CDR2 are SEHNR and FQNEAQ (reference sequence). CDR3 bases: TGTGCCAGCAGCTTAGTCTCCAGGGGAAGGAGCACAGATACGCAGTATTTT. This gives the protein CASSLVSRGRSTDTQYF.

The gene calls are TRBV5-8 and TRBJ2-3, with 9 positions matching TRBD2. The CDR3 loop spans 15 amino acids. Germline V gene data show CDR1 as SGHTS and CDR2 as YDEGEE. Trimming removed 5 bases from V and 3 bases from J; junction bases left unmatched: 7. DNA of the CDR3: TGTGCCAGCAGGCCCGGGCTAGCGGGGACAGATACGCAGTATTTT. Translating it yields CASRPGLAGTDTQYF.

V and J are TRBV4-3 and TRBJ1-5; possible D gene TRBD1, 6 bases. CDR1 and CDR2 from the germline V gene are LGHNA and YSLEER. This CDR3 is 15 amino acids long. Between the trimmed V and J ends, which lost 5 bases and 1 base, there was a span of 12 bases. CDR3 coding DNA: TGCGCCAGCAGCTCGGACAGAGCGAGCAATCAGCCCCAGCATTTT. Translation: CASSSDRASNQPQHF.

The chain recombines TRBV10-2 with TRBJ2-7; TRBD1 might be the D (8 bases). Per the germline V gene, CDR1 is WSHSY and CDR2 is SAAADI. The V end lost 10 bases, the J end lost 4 bases, and 14 bases lay between the germline ends. The CDR3 is 12 residues long. The CDR3 loop is CATTGGDYEQYF. CDR3 in DNA: TGCGCCACCACAGGGGGGGATTACGAGCAGTACTTC.

The chain combines TRBV2 with TRBJ1-5, with D perhaps TRBD1 (5 bases). Trimming removed 5 bases from V and 4 bases from J, with 15 bases in between. This CDR3 is built from 15 residues. Per the germline V gene, CDR1 is SNHLY and CDR2 is FYNNEI. The CDR3 spells CASSPQGWVNQPQHF. The CDR3 DNA is TGTGCCAGCAGTCCCCAGGGATGGGTTAATCAGCCCCAGCATTTT.

The chain has TRBV5-1 and TRBJ2-1; 9 positions match TRBD2. Germline V gene sequence: CDR1 SGHRS, CDR2 YFSETQ. Germline trimming cut 4 bases from V and 3 bases from J; bases unmatched to any gene: 8. The CDR3 is 16 amino acids. The CDR3 sequence is CASSRLTSGYYNEQFF. The CDR3 DNA sequence: TGCGCCAGCAGCCGATTGACTAGCGGATACTACAATGAGCAGTTCTTC.

The chain employs TRBV18 and TRBJ1-1; D unresolved. The CDR3 length is 15 residues. Trimming left V 1 base short and J 0 bases short, with 9 bases between. The germline V gene encodes CDR1 KGHSH and CDR2 LQKENI. The chain's CDR3 is CASSPRHGLNTEAFF. The CDR3 DNA reads as TGTGCCAGCTCACCACGACACGGCCTGAACACTGAAGCTTTCTTT.

This chain links TRBV29-1 with TRBJ2-3; TRBD1 aligns across 9 bases. Germline CDR1 SQVTM, CDR2 ANQGSEA. The ends lost 6 bases at V and 5 bases at J; junction bases unmatched: 6. The CDR3 consists of 13 residues. CDR3 coding DNA: TGCAGCGTGGAACAGGGGGCTGTAGATACGCAGTATTTT. Its protein is CSVEQGAVDTQYF.

The chain joins TRBV9 to TRBJ2-1, with 12 bases fitting TRBD1. The V segment lost 3 bases and the J segment 9 bases; nucleotides outside the gene matches: 10. Germline CDR1 reads SGDLS; CDR2 reads YYNGEE. CDR3 size: 16 residues. The CDR3 is CASSAVGTGGRVEQFF. The DNA of the CDR3 is TGTGCCAGCAGCGCCGTGGGGACAGGGGGCAGGGTTGAGCAGTTCTTC.

V usage is TRBV24-1 and J usage is TRBJ2-5, with a possible D match to TRBD1 (6 bases). The CDR3 has 17 residues. Deletions cut 4 bases from V and 2 bases from J, with 19 bases between. Germline V gives CDR1 KGHDR, CDR2 SFDVKD. In DNA form, the CDR3 reads TGTGCCACCAGTGAGGAAAGGACAGTAAGCCAACAAGAGACCCAGTACTTC. Its translation: CATSEERTVSQQETQYF.

V gene TRBV6-6 combines with J gene TRBJ1-2, with D maybe TRBD1 (5 bases). From germline, CDR1 is MNHNY and CDR2 SVGAGI (reference sequence). V was clipped by 5 bases and J by 7 bases, with 17 bases between them. This CDR3 is built from 14 residues. CDR3 coding DNA: TGTGCCAGCAGTACCCCACGCCTGGGGGGTGGCTACACCTTC. Translation gives CASSTPRLGGGYTF.

The chain has TRBV5-6 and TRBJ2-7; no reliable D call. Trimming removed 4 bases at V and 6 bases at J, with 23 bases between. This CDR3 is 16 amino acids long. CDR1 is SGHDT and CDR2 is YYEEEE in the germline V gene. This chain's CDR3 is CASSRKELRLRPEQYF. The DNA of the CDR3 is TGTGCCAGCAGCCGAAAAGAGCTCAGACTGCGACCCGAGCAGTACTTC.